This entry describes one T cell receptor beta chain. No antigen is known for it. These data come from a study of monozygotic twins with inflammatory bowel disease (dated by TCRdb to about 2019). For the wider study: The full study comprised 28 monozygotic twin pairs: nine German pairs (four IBD-concordant, five IBD-discordant) and 19 IBD-discordant Danish pairs. The search for disease-associated traits relied mainly on comparing, within discordant pairs, IBD patients with their genetically identical healthy co-twins. Each individual had, on average, about 151 000 unique TCRalpha sequences and 181 000 unique TCRbeta sequences available for analysis.

The library came from 5' RACE. Each TCR library was prepared from around 3.5 ug of total RNA. For each sample, cDNA synthesis was carried out in eight separate reactions using SMARTScribe reverse transcriptase. Unique molecular identifiers containing a 6-nucleotide sample barcode were introduced through template switching during cDNA synthesis. Two nested PCRs of about 16 and 10 cycles amplified the TCRalpha and TCRbeta cDNA, and bead purification followed each PCR. Before amplification, the cDNA was both treated with uracil DNA-glycosylase and purified with the QIAquick PCR purification kit. The second PCR was the step at which Illumina TruSeq-compatible adapters and sample-specific barcodes were added. TapeStation and Qubit were used to check library quality and concentration, and 5 ng of each library went into the pool. The pooled libraries were sequenced with 2 x 100 bp reads and custom sequencing primers on an Illumina HiSeq2500 single-index Rapid Run. The original pipeline was this. PCR and sequencing errors were corrected by UMI-based consensus assembly using MiGEC version 1.2.6. MiXCR version 2.1.1 was used for V(D)J alignment, clonotype assembly and CDR3 extraction. Normalisation of gene usage, clonotype sharing and MAIT/NKT TCR abundance was achieved by analysing the top 1000, 10 000 and 20 000 clonotypes per sample. Diversity was computed as the inverse Simpson index with the vegan R package after downsampling to 27 000 UMIs. Paired Mann-Whitney U tests on discordant twin pairs were used, with Benjamini-Hochberg multiple-testing correction. TCRdb reprocessed the reads and provides one entry for every CDR3 protein sequence; no DNA is given. It is TCRdb's table, rather than the study itself, that gives the V and J calls and clone size. The sample has 140,000 to 150,000 distinct CDR3 sequences on record. In total, the top ten clones hold 0.95% to 1.5% of the sample.

General study outcomes and caveats: Differing immunosuppressive treatments among patients may have added background noise and inter-individual variability to the repertoires. IBD patients shared fewer clonotypes with other individuals than healthy twins did, most markedly in patients showing signs of disease activity. TCRbeta repertoire diversity, by inverse Simpson index, was decreased in IBD patients compared with their healthy co-twins. Distinction between different T cell subtypes could not be achieved in the analysis. Repertoire similarity did not differ between concordant and discordant twins, which could be due to limited statistical power. No single strong signal or clonotype linked to IBD turned up in the results, so the idea that one exists was not supported.

CDR3 length: 15 amino acids, cysteine to phenylalanine. No DNA appears here. Based on the germline V gene, the CDR1 and CDR2 sequences are LGHNA and YSLEER. From each donor, a roughly 2.5 ml peripheral blood sample was collected into PAXgene tubes and kept at -80 degrees C. Without any T cell sorting, total RNA was extracted from whole blood using the PAXgene blood miRNA kit on an automated QIAcube. Peripheral blood from monozygotic twin pairs who were concordant or discordant for inflammatory bowel disease underwent deep TCRalpha and TCRbeta repertoire profiling using unique molecular barcoding. Smoking habits were recorded for all twin pairs, with individuals classified as current, former or never smokers.

Sequencing input: blood. The rearrangement combines TRBV4-3 with TRBJ1-6. The receptor was derived from a human donor with ulcerative colitis or Crohn's disease, or a healthy co-twin of an affected twin (not recorded which). CDR3 loop: CASSQGPNYNSPLHF.